The T cell receptor beta chain described here comes from a study of shared clonotypes between healthy human individuals. Sequenced by immunoSEQ multiplex PCR; TCRdb stores in-frame clones only, minus some. The sample holds roughly 1,100,000 clones; around four fifths are singletons and the top ten take about 1.4%. Germline trimming cut 3 bases from V and 2 bases from J; bases unmatched to any gene: 9. In germline, CDR1 is SNHLY, CDR2 FYNNEI. The CDR3 sequence is 17 residues long. The sequenced material came from memory CD4+ T cells sorted from blood. Stated subset: CD45RA-negative fraction. The chain uses TRBV2 and TRBJ1-5, with TRBD1 matching 8 bases. The sequence was obtained from a man aged 18 to 30 in good health. CDR3 sequence (DNA): TGTGCCAGCAGTGAGGAGACAGGGGCCCTTCGCAATCAGCCCCAGCATTTT. The encoded protein is CASSEETGALRNQPQHF.